The rows below give T cell receptor beta chains drawn from one sample of a study of shared clonotypes between healthy human individuals. The data were produced by immunoSEQ multiplex PCR, yet TCRdb's version contains in-frame clones alone and is incomplete. The sample gives a few hundred thousand clones, about 96% of which show up once; 0.25% to 0.35% is in the top ten. The material sequenced was memory CD8+ T cells sorted from blood. The source of these receptors is a young man in good health. Each CDR3 is given with its conserved first and last residue.

J: TRBJ1-3
length: 17
V: TRBV7-9
CDR3: CASSLAGQGGGGNTIYF

J: TRBJ2-7
length: 10
V: TRBV20-1
CDR3: CSASGNTQYF

J: TRBJ2-1
length: 15
V: TRBV5-1
CDR3: CASSLAGSSYNEQFF

J: TRBJ2-7
length: 15
V: TRBV5-1
CDR3: CASSLALGGYNEQYF

J: TRBJ2-5
length: 13
V: TRBV7-3
CDR3: CASSTGQGETQYF

J: TRBJ1-2
length: 15
V: TRBV5-1
CDR3: CASSLDGGRDYGYTF

J: TRBJ2-3
length: 16
V: TRBV9
CDR3: CASSPRTSGSTDTQYF

J: TRBJ2-7
length: 13
V: TRBV4-2
CDR3: CASSQSQGHEQYF

J: TRBJ1-2
length: 11
V: TRBV10-2
CDR3: CASSEGYGYTF

J: TRBJ2-7
length: 8
V: TRBV21-1
CDR3: CASSRQSF

J: TRBJ2-1
length: 13
V: TRBV2
CDR3: CASSGLPYNEQFF

J: TRBJ2-3
length: 21
V: TRBV10-3
CDR3: CAISEARARTGLAGESDTQYF

J: TRBJ2-1
length: 16
V: TRBV27
CDR3: CASRRGGLSSYNEQFF

J: TRBJ2-7
length: 18
V: TRBV7-8
CDR3: CASSLKGLAGGPTYEQYF

J: TRBJ2-7
length: 13
V: TRBV18
CDR3: CASSPAGSYEQYF

J: TRBJ2-3
length: 14
V: TRBV30
CDR3: CAWRTSGSTDTQYF

J: TRBJ1-2
length: 14
V: TRBV6-1
CDR3: CASSEGTVLYGYTF

J: TRBJ1-1
length: 14
V: TRBV7-6
CDR3: CASSQEPRNTEAFF

J: TRBJ1-3
length: 15
V: TRBV6-4
CDR3: CASSDKDRRRNTIYF

J: TRBJ1-3
length: 15
V: TRBV14
CDR3: CASSQGVSSGNTIYF

J: TRBJ2-7
length: 14
V: TRBV29-1
CDR3: CSVGYSGVKYEQYF

J: TRBJ2-1
length: 15
V: TRBV5-1
CDR3: CASSSGGRAPYEQFF

J: TRBJ1-4
length: 15
V: TRBV9
CDR3: CASSVKGATNEKLFF

J: TRBJ1-6
length: 14
V: TRBV27
CDR3: CASSFTGDNSPLHF

J: TRBJ2-2
length: 16
V: TRBV5-1
CDR3: CASSLGSTGVTGELFF

J: TRBJ2-3
length: 15
V: TRBV13
CDR3: CASSWTSGSTDTQYF

J: TRBJ2-2
length: 12
V: TRBV28
CDR3: CASSLFPGELFF

J: TRBJ1-2
length: 13
V: TRBV29-1
CDR3: CSVLTATNYGYTF

J: TRBJ2-1
length: 17
V: TRBV7-9
CDR3: CASSPAGRLAGIDEQFF